The TCR beta chain described here comes from a study of cytomegalovirus exposure and HLA in healthy donors. PCR used 60 Vbeta primers and 13 Jbeta primers. Profiled with immunoSEQ multiplex PCR; TCRdb holds only in-frame clones, not every one. The sample has approximately 100,000 clones, roughly 70% seen once. Points from the study as a whole: Presence/absence analyses treated sequencing depth as roughly uniform across donors. The number of N-insertions in an Asian-associated ancestry cluster was reportedly below the approximately 680-donor mean in a later analysis. Most CMV-associated TCR beta chains were later found to appear HLA-restricted. Associated with HLA alleles at 0.05 false discovery rate in a later analysis were 16,951 TCR beta sequences.

Details on this clone: Its antigen is not identified.

The CDR3 contains 13 residues. Germline V gene sequence: CDR1 SQVTM, CDR2 ANQGSEA. The V gene lost 5 bases and the J gene lost 1 base, with 11 bases spanning the gap. The clonotype was recovered from a man in his fifties or sixties in good health and CMV-seronegative. Sequenced: PBMCs. This rearrangement joins TRBV29-1 to TRBJ2-5; possibly TRBD1 for D (5 bases). CDR3: CSVMGRSQETQYF. The CDR3 nucleotides are TGCAGCGTTATGGGGCGCAGCCAAGAGACCCAGTACTTC.